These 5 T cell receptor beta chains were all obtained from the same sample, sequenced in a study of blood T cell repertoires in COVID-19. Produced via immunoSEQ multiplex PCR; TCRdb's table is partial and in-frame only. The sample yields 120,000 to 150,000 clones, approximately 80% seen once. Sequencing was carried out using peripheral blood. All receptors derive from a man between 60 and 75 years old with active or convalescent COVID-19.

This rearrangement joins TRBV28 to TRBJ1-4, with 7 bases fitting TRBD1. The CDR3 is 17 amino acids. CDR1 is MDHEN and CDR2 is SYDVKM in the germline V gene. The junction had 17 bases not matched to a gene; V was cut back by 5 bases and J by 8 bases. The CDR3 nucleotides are TGTGCCAGCAGTCATCGAGACCCGACAGGGAGCCTCGAAAAACTGTTTTTT. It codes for CASSHRDPTGSLEKLFF.

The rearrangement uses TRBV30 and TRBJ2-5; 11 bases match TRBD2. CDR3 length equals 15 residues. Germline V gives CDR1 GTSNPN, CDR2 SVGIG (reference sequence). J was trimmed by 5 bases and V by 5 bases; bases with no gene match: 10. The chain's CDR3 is CAWGPGLAAGETQYF. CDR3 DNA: TGTGCCTGGGGACCGGGACTAGCGGCGGGGGAGACCCAGTACTTC. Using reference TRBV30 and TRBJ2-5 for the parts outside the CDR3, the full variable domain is SQTIHQWPATLVQPVGSPLSLECTVEGTSNPNLYWYRQAAGRGLQLLFYSVGIGQISSEVPQNLSASRPQDRQFILSSKKLLLSDSGFYLCAWGPGLAAGETQYFGPGTRLLVL.

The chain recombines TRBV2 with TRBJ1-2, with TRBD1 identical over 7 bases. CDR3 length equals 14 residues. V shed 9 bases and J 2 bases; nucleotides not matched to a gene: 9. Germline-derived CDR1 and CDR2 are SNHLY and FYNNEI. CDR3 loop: CARTGTETNYGYTF. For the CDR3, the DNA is TGTGCCAGGACCGGGACAGAGACCAACTATGGCTACACCTTC. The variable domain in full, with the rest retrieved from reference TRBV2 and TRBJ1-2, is EPEVTQTPSHQVTQMGQEVILRCVPISNHLYFYWYRQILGQKVEFLVSFYNNEISEKSEIFDDQFSVERPDGSNFTLKIRSTKLEDSAMYFCARTGTETNYGYTFGSGTRLTVV.

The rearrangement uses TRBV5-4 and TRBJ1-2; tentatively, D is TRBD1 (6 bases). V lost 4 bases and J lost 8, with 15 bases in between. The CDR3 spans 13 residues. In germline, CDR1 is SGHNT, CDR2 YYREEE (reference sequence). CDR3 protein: CASSPLQGYGYTF. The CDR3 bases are TGTGCCAGCAGCCCGCTACAGGGTTACGGCTACACCTTC. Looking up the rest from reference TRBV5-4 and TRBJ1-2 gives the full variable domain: ETGVTQSPTHLIKTRGQQVTLRCSSQSGHNTVSWYQQALGQGPQFIFQYYREEENGRGNFPPRFSGLQFPNYSSELNVNALELDDSALYLCASSPLQGYGYTFGSGTRLTVV.

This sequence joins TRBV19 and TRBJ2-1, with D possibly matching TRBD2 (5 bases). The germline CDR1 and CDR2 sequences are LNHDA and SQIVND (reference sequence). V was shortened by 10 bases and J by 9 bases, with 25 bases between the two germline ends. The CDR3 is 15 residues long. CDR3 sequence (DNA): TGTGCCACCATGCGGTATACTGCGGGTGCGGGTGAGCAGTTCTTC. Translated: CATMRYTAGAGEQFF.